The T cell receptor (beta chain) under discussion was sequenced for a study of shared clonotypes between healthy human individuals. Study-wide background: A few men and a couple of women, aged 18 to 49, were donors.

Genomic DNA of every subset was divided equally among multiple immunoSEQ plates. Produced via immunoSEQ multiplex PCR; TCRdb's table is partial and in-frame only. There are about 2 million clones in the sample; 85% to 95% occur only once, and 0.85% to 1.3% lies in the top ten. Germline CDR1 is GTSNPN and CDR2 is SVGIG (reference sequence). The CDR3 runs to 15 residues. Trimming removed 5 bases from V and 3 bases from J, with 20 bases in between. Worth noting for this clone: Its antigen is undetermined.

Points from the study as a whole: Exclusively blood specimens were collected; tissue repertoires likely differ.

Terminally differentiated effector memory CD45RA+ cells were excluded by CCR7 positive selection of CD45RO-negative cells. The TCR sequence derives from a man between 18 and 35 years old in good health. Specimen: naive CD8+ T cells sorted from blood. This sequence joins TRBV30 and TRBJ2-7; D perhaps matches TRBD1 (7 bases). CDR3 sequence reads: CAWGGTSTGNYEQYF. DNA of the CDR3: TGTGCCTGGGGTGGGACTTCGACAGGGAACTACGAGCAGTACTTC.